This T cell receptor (beta chain) was captured in a study of OX40 agonist ivuxolimab in advanced cancers. At the level of the study: From 23 to 79 years was the age range, with a mean of roughly 59 years, and about 83% were male.

On this clone: Its antigen is undetermined.

This CDR3 has 15 amino acids. Trimming took 10 bases from V and 3 from J; bases not matched to a gene: 8. Germline V gene lookup returns CDR1 ENHRY and CDR2 SYGVKD. Study-wide results and limits: Relative to CD4+ cells, CD8+ T cells on average had more expanded clones. Blood T cells, both CD4+ and CD8+, expanded clonally by week 6 at 0.1 to 3.0 mg/kg.

Generated by immunoSEQ multiplex PCR, the TCRdb table keeps only in-frame clones and is missing some. Here the sample spans more than 80,000 clones, around 88% being singletons. The TCR originated in an adult with an advanced solid tumor such as melanoma, head and neck, liver or kidney cancer. This chain links TRBV10-3 with TRBJ2-1, with 11 nucleotides matching TRBD2. Material: CD4+ or CD8+ T cells sorted from blood, obtained in a trial of the OX40 agonist ivuxolimab. The CDR3 DNA is TGTGCCACCTCGACCGGGACTAGCGGCTACAATGAGCAGTTCTTC. This encodes CATSTGTSGYNEQFF.